The 25 T cell receptor beta chains listed next were all sequenced from one sample in a study of PD-1 blockade in classical Hodgkin lymphoma (TCRdb year 2020). Per the publication, the time point label means: cycle 4 day 1 (C4D1), after six to seven weeks of nivolumab. Every trial patient had relapsed following autologous stem cell transplantation, and prior brentuximab vedotin exposure was what differed among cohorts A, B and C. Using a Miltenyi CD4+ T cell isolation kit, CD4+ T cells were purified from thawed PBMCs through magnetic negative selection. The method was the immunoSEQ multiplex PCR assay. Imported from immuneACCESS, the table was reduced by TCRdb to in-frame sequences with V and J called. These copies leave out some clones; in studies compared against another copy, an unresolved V gene accounts for under half, and the cause of the remainder is not known. A total of some 27,000 clones appear in this sample, 80% to 90% of them only once. The top ten hold less than 0.65% of the sample.

The source was CD4+ T cells from blood, collected before the fourth cycle of nivolumab. These receptors were collected from a human donor with classical Hodgkin lymphoma.

This clone was seen a single time. This chain uses TRBV5-1 with TRBJ2-7; a weak D match, TRBD1 (5 bases). V dropped 4 bases and J dropped 3 bases, with 14 bases sitting between them. The CDR3 length is 14 residues. CDR1 is SGHRS and CDR2 is YFSETQ in the germline V gene. CDR3 protein: CASSLDSLGYEQYF. The CDR3 region has the DNA TGCGCCAGCAGCCTAGACAGTTTGGGCTACGAGCAGTACTTC.

This clone was seen a handful of times. CDR3 residues: CASSDTGFMNGYTF. CDR3 DNA sequence: TGTGCCAGCAGCGACACAGGGTTCATGAATGGCTACACCTTC. The genes are TRBV7-9 and TRBJ1-2; D perhaps matches TRBD1 (6 bases). The CDR3 covers 14 residues. Germline-derived CDR1 and CDR2 are SEHNR and FQNEAQ (reference sequence). V dropped 5 bases and J dropped 6 bases, with 16 bases sitting between them.

This chain links TRBV5-1 with TRBJ2-5; 9 nucleotides align to TRBD1. CDR1 is SGHRS and CDR2 is YFSETQ in the germline V gene. This CDR3 is built from 15 residues. The V and J ends lost 2 bases and 1 base, in that order; junction bases with no gene match: 3. CDR3 nucleotides: TGCGCCAGCAGCTTACAGGGGGCGTCCCAAGAGACCCAGTACTTC. It translates to CASSLQGASQETQYF.

A single count supports this clone. V gene TRBV7-9 combines with J gene TRBJ2-3, with D hard to call. V shed 3 bases and J shed 2 bases, with 12 bases lying between them. CDR1 is SEHNR and CDR2 is FQNEAQ in the germline V gene (reference sequence). This CDR3 is 15 amino acids long. This chain's CDR3 is CASSFAGLSTDTQYF. CDR3 DNA sequence: TGTGCCAGCAGCTTCGCAGGTTTATCCACAGATACGCAGTATTTT.

The chain recombines TRBV9 with TRBJ2-1, with D uncertain. Germline-derived CDR1 and CDR2 are SGDLS and YYNGEE. CDR3 length: 14 residues. Trimming took off 2 bases at V and 8 bases at J, with 14 bases between the two ends. CDR3 sequence: CASSVALLSDEQFF. The CDR3 DNA reads as TGTGCCAGCAGCGTTGCCCTCCTATCGGATGAGCAGTTCTTC.

The chain has TRBV5-4 and TRBJ1-6; the match to TRBD1 covers 7 bases. Trimming at V came to 0 bases and at J to 5 bases, leaving 8 bases not matched to a gene. Germline values: CDR1 SGHNT, CDR2 YYREEE (reference sequence). This CDR3 has 17 residues. The CDR3 here is CASSLGAVGTDNSPLHF. In DNA form, the CDR3 reads TGTGCCAGCAGCTTGGGCGCTGTTGGGACAGATAATTCACCCCTCCACTTT.

The chain has TRBV6-5 and TRBJ1-2; D is unclear. V lost 7 bases and J lost 7, with 13 bases in between. The CDR3 is made up of 12 amino acids. CDR1 is MNHEY and CDR2 is SVGAGI in the germline V gene. The CDR3 loop reads CASIGVGIGYTF. In DNA, the CDR3 is TGTGCCAGCATAGGAGTTGGGATTGGCTACACCTTC.

V and J are TRBV27 and TRBJ1-2, with 8 bases fitting TRBD1. The CDR3 extends over 16 amino acids. Germline-derived CDR1 and CDR2 are MNHEY and SMNVEV (reference sequence). V gave up 0 bases and J gave up 5 bases; unmatched junction bases: 8. Written as DNA, the CDR3 is TGTGCCAGCAGTTTATCTGGGCCGACAGGGGCGTATGGCTACACCTTC. It encodes CASSLSGPTGAYGYTF.

The rearrangement uses TRBV29-1 and TRBJ2-5, with 8 bases fitting TRBD1. V shed 6 bases, J shed 5 bases, and the junction held 8 bases outside the gene matches. The CDR3 runs to 13 residues. The germline gives CDR1 SQVTM, CDR2 ANQGSEA. CDR3 DNA: TGCAGCGTGGGTAGACAGGGGCCCGAGACCCAGTACTTC. Translated: CSVGRQGPETQYF.

This sequence joins TRBV25-1 and TRBJ2-3; D uncertain. V lost 0 bases and J lost 2, with 9 bases in between. The germline CDR1 and CDR2 sequences are MGHDK and SYGVNS. The CDR3 is 15 residues long. CDR3 sequence: CASSEYLTYTDTQYF. CDR3 nucleotide sequence: TGTGCCAGCAGTGAATATCTAACGTACACAGATACGCAGTATTTT. Together with reference TRBV25-1 and TRBJ2-3, the CDR3 gives the full variable domain: EADIYQTPRYLVIGTGKKITLECSQTMGHDKMYWYQQDPGMELHLIHYSYGVNSTEKGDLSSESTVSRIRTEHFPLTLESARPSHTSQYLCASSEYLTYTDTQYFGPGTRLTVL.

V usage is TRBV28 and J usage is TRBJ1-2, with a weak D call TRBD1 (5 bases). V was cut by 3 bases and J by 7 bases, with 21 bases left in between. The germline CDR1 and CDR2 sequences are MDHEN and SYDVKM. CDR3 size: 16 residues. In DNA form, the CDR3 reads TGTGCCAGCAGTTTTGTGGGCGCTACCGTGGGGGGTGGCTACACCTTC. Translated: CASSFVGATVGGGYTF.

V gene TRBV28 combines with J gene TRBJ2-3, with 12 bases matching TRBD2. Germline V lookup: CDR1 MDHEN, CDR2 SYDVKM. The trim removed 5 bases at V and 1 base at J, leaving 4 bases unmatched. CDR3 size: 16 residues. The chain's CDR3 is CASSPWTSGGTDTQYF. Written as DNA, the CDR3 is TGTGCCAGCAGTCCATGGACTAGCGGGGGCACAGATACGCAGTATTTT.

The genes are TRBV7-2 and TRBJ1-4; the match to TRBD1 covers 7 bases. Germline loops: CDR1 SGHTA, CDR2 FQGNSA. CDR3 length: 13 amino acids. The V segment lost 5 bases and the J segment 7 bases; nucleotides outside the gene matches: 4. The CDR3 sequence is CASSENRGEKLFF. The CDR3 bases are TGTGCCAGCAGCGAAAACAGGGGTGAAAAACTGTTTTTT.

The chain has TRBV7-9 and TRBJ2-2; TRBD2 aligns across 11 bases. CDR3 length: 16 amino acids. The germline V gene encodes CDR1 SEHNR and CDR2 FQNEAQ (reference sequence). The junction had 3 bases not matched to a gene; V was cut back by 3 bases and J by 3 bases. CDR3 in DNA: TGTGCCAGCAGCTTCGGGACTAGCGGCTACACCGGGGAGCTGTTTTTT. This codes for CASSFGTSGYTGELFF.

The chain has TRBV10-2 and TRBJ1-2, with D perhaps matching TRBD1 (5 bases). The V end was cut by 3 bases, the J end by 2 bases, with 13 bases between. The CDR3 runs 15 residues. Germline V gene data show CDR1 as WSHSY and CDR2 as SAAADI. CDR3 region: CASSDLNRGNYGYTF. Written as DNA, the CDR3 is TGCGCCAGCAGTGATCTCAACCGGGGCAACTATGGCTACACCTTC.

The chain joins TRBV6-5 to TRBJ2-3; D tentatively reads TRBD1 or TRBD2 (6 bases each). The CDR3 totals 16 residues. The germline V gene encodes CDR1 MNHEY and CDR2 SVGAGI. The V end was cut by 4 bases, the J end by 6 bases, with 20 bases between. Here the CDR3 reads CASSSALPGARDTQYF. The CDR3 DNA reads TGTGCCAGCAGTTCCGCACTACCGGGGGCCCGGGATACGCAGTATTTT.

The chain has TRBV7-9 and TRBJ2-7; D is undetermined. Germline values: CDR1 SEHNR, CDR2 FQNEAQ (reference sequence). The CDR3 extends over 12 amino acids. Trimming took off 5 bases at V and 9 bases at J, with 14 bases between the two ends. In nucleotides, the CDR3 is TGTGCCAGCAGCAGCCTGGGCTGGCGGCAGTACTTC. Protein: CASSSLGWRQYF.

The gene calls are TRBV19 and TRBJ2-3; 8 bases agree with TRBD2. The CDR3 loop spans 14 amino acids. Losses at the gene ends were 1 base for V and 4 bases for J; bases not matched to a gene: 1. Looked up from germline, CDR1 is LNHDA and CDR2 is SQIVND (reference sequence). The CDR3 here is CASSIGLAPDTQYF. CDR3 sequence (DNA): TGTGCCAGTAGTATAGGACTAGCGCCAGATACGCAGTATTTT.

The chain couples TRBV7-9 to TRBJ1-2; D possibly corresponds to TRBD1 (5 bases). Germline V lookup: CDR1 SEHNR, CDR2 FQNEAQ (reference sequence). CDR3 length: 12 amino acids. Trimming shortened V by 8 bases and J by 2 bases, and 9 bases separated the two germline ends. The CDR3 DNA sequence: TGTGCCAGCGTAGGGACGAACTATGGCTACACCTTC. Translating it yields CASVGTNYGYTF.

The chain couples TRBV14 to TRBJ2-1; no firm D call. V was trimmed by 0 bases and J by 4 bases, leaving 4 bases between them. The CDR3 has 13 amino acids. Per germline, CDR1 SGHDN and CDR2 FVKESK. CDR3 DNA sequence: TGTGCCAGCAGCCAAGATTGGTACAATGAGCAGTTCTTC. Protein: CASSQDWYNEQFF.

The chain links TRBV7-8 to TRBJ1-1; D call uncertain. The germline V gene encodes CDR1 SGHVS and CDR2 FQNEAQ. The ends were cut back, 5 bases at V and 1 base at J, with 8 bases in the middle. The length of the CDR3 is 13 residues. This CDR3 reads CASSRSQNTEAFF. The CDR3, as DNA: TGTGCCAGCAGCCGTTCGCAGAACACTGAAGCTTTCTTT.

The chain couples TRBV5-1 to TRBJ1-4; D not resolved. The CDR3 has 14 residues. Trimming stripped 0 bases from V and 5 bases from J, with 8 bases between. Germline loops: CDR1 SGHRS, CDR2 YFSETQ. DNA for the CDR3: TGCGCCAGCAGCTTGGAACTTTCCAATGAAAAACTGTTTTTT. It codes for CASSLELSNEKLFF.

V is TRBV5-1 and J is TRBJ1-1, with TRBD1 as a possible D gene (5 bases). From germline, CDR1 is SGHRS and CDR2 YFSETQ. The CDR3 spans 12 residues. V dropped 7 bases and J dropped 3 bases, with 10 bases sitting between them. The CDR3 reads CASATGDTEAFF. Here the CDR3 DNA reads TGCGCCAGCGCGACGGGGGACACTGAAGCTTTCTTT. The full variable domain, in which reference TRBV5-1 and TRBJ1-1 provide the parts outside the CDR3, is KAGVTQTPRYLIKTRGQQVTLSCSPISGHRSVSWYQQTPGQGLQFLFEYFSETQRNKGNFPGRFSGRQFSNSRSEMNVSTLELGDSALYLCASATGDTEAFFGQGTRLTVV.

The gene calls are TRBV5-1 and TRBJ1-1, with D possibly matching TRBD1 (5 bases). Trimming cost V 4 bases and J 1 base, with 11 bases left between them. Germline V gene lookup returns CDR1 SGHRS and CDR2 YFSETQ. The CDR3 is 14 residues long. The CDR3 loop is CASSRDSENTEAFF. The CDR3 DNA sequence: TGCGCCAGCAGCCGAGACAGCGAGAACACTGAAGCTTTCTTT.

This clone was recorded only once. The rearrangement joins TRBV5-1 to TRBJ2-5; 7 bases agree with TRBD1. V shed 4 bases and J 2 bases; nucleotides not matched to a gene: 2. This CDR3 region has 13 residues. The V gene's germline CDR1 is SGHRS and CDR2 YFSETQ. This CDR3 reads CASSPGQQETQYF. The CDR3, as DNA: TGCGCCAGCAGCCCGGGACAGCAAGAGACCCAGTACTTC.